Following are 5 T cell receptor beta chains from one sample sequenced in a study of blood T cell repertoires in COVID-19. Sequenced by immunoSEQ multiplex PCR; TCRdb stores in-frame clones only, minus some. This table has about 80,000 clones, over 80% appearing once. Sequencing was done on a sample of peripheral blood. The receptors were gathered from a human donor in a cohort sampled during active COVID-19.

This clone appeared once. Here the CDR3 reads CASSMTSGRAGGELFF. CDR3 sequence (DNA): TGTGCCAGCAGCATGACTAGCGGGAGGGCCGGCGGGGAGCTGTTTTTT. V is TRBV9 and J is TRBJ2-2; 14 bases are shared with TRBD2. Per germline, CDR1 SGDLS and CDR2 YYNGEE. The CDR3 loop spans 16 amino acids. V was clipped by 4 bases and J by 7 bases; unmatched bases: 6.

The genes are TRBV5-5 and TRBJ1-3; perhaps TRBD1 as D (6 bases). V shed 0 bases and J shed 2 bases, with 18 bases lying between them. Looked up from germline, CDR1 is SGHKS and CDR2 is YYEKEE (reference sequence). The CDR3 is made up of 18 amino acids. The CDR3 coding sequence is TGTGCCAGCAGCTTGGCCGCCCAGGGGCAGGGAGCTGGAAACACCATATATTTT. Translation: CASSLAAQGQGAGNTIYF.

The chain links TRBV20-1 to TRBJ1-1; 9 bases map to TRBD1. The CDR3 is 17 residues long. The germline V gene has CDR1 DFQATT and CDR2 SNEGSKA (reference sequence). Trimming took 3 bases from V and 3 from J; bases not matched to a gene: 14. The CDR3 coding sequence is TGCAGTGCTAGTGAAAACCGGGACAGGGTTTTCGACACTGAAGCTTTCTTT. Translated: CSASENRDRVFDTEAFF.

This chain joins TRBV29-1 and TRBJ2-2; 11 positions agree with TRBD1. This CDR3 is built from 15 residues. Germline trimming cut 5 bases from V and 4 bases from J; bases unmatched to any gene: 6. Germline CDR1 and CDR2: SQVTM and ANQGSEA. The DNA for the CDR3 is TGCAGCGTTTATGGCGGGACAGGGGGCACCGGGGAGCTGTTTTTT. It encodes CSVYGGTGGTGELFF.

The rearrangement joins TRBV6-4 to TRBJ2-6; TRBD1 agrees at 7 bases. The CDR3 runs to 16 residues. CDR1 MRHNA and CDR2 SNTAGT come from the germline V gene. V lost 10 bases to trimming and J lost 0 bases; unmatched junction nucleotides: 9. The CDR3 DNA reads TGTGCCATGTCCGGGACAGTCATCTCTGGGGCCAACGTCCTGACTTTC. Encoded protein: CAMSGTVISGANVLTF.